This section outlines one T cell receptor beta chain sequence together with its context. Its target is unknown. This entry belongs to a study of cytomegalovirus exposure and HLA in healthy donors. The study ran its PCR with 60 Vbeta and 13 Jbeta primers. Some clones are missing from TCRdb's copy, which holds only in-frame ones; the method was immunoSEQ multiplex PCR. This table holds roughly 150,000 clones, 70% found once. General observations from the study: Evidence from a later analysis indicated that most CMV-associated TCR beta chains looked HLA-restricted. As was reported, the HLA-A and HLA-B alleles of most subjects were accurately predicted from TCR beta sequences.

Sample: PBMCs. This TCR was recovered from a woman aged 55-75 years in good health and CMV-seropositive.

The CDR3 coding sequence is TGTGCCAGCAGCTCAGCCAGCGGGAGGTACCTCCAAGAGACCCAGTACTTC. Translating it yields CASSSASGRYLQETQYF. The J gene is TRBJ2-5, the V gene TRBV7-8, with 9 bases fitting TRBD2. The CDR3 length is 17 residues. Losses at the gene ends were 4 bases for V and 1 base for J; bases not matched to a gene: 10. Germline assignment: CDR1 SGHVS and CDR2 FQNEAQ.